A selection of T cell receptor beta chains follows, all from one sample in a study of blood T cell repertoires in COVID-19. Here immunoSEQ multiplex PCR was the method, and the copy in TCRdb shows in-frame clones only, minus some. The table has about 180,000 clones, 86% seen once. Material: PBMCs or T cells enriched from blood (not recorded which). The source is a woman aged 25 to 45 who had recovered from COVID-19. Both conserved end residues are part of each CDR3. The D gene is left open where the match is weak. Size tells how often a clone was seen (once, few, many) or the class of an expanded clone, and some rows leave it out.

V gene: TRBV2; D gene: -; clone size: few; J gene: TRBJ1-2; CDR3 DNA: TGTGCCAGCATCGGAGGGGAAGGCTATGGCTACACCTTC; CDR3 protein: CASIGGEGYGYTF
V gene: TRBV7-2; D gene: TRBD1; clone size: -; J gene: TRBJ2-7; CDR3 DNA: TGTGCCAGCAGCTTACTGGGACAGGGGCACGAGCAGTACTTC; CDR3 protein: CASSLLGQGHEQYF
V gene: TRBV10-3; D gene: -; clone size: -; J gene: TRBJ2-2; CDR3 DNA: TGTGCCACCGTGAGTAGCAATTACACCGGGGAGCTGTTTTTT; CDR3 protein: CATVSSNYTGELFF
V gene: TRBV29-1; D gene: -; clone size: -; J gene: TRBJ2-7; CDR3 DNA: TGCAGCGTTGCCTTAGGGGTCGGTGCCTACGAGCAGTACTTC; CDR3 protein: CSVALGVGAYEQYF
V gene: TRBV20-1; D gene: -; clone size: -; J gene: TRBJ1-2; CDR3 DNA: TGCAGTGCTGCGGATTTTCGGGGCTACACCTTC; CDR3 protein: CSAADFRGYTF
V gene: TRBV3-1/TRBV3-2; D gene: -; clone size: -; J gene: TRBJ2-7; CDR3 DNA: TGTGCCAGCAGCCAAGGAGGGAGGCTCAGGTCGGGCTACGAGCAGTACTTC; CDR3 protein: CASSQGGRLRSGYEQYF
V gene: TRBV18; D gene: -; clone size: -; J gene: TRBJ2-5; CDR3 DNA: TGTGCCAGCTCACCTTCGGGTAGGGAGACCCAGTACTTC; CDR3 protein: CASSPSGRETQYF
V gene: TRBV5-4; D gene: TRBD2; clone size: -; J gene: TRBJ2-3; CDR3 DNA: TGTGCCAGCAGCCGACTAGCGGGGAACACAGATACGCAGTATTTT; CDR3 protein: CASSRLAGNTDTQYF
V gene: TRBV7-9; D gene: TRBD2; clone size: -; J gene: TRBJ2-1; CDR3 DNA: TGTGCCAGCAGCTTAGGGGGACTAGTTCATGAGCAGTTCTTC; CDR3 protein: CASSLGGLVHEQFF
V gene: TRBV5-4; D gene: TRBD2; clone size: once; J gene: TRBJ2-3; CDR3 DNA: TGTGCCAGCAGCTTCGATCCGGGACTAGCGGGGGACACAGATACGCAGTATTTT; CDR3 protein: CASSFDPGLAGDTDTQYF
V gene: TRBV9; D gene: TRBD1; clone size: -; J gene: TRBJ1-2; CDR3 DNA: TGTGCCAGCAGCGGTGACAGGGGACGGTATGGCTACACCTTC; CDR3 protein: CASSGDRGRYGYTF
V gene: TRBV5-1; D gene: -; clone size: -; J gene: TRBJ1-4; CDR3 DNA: TGCGCCAGCAGCTTGGAACAGGGACATGAAAAACTGTTTTTT; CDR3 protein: CASSLEQGHEKLFF
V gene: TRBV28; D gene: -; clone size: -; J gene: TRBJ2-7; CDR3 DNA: TGTGCCAGCAGTCCACACTTCGGGACACGGTACGAGCAGTACTTC; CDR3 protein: CASSPHFGTRYEQYF
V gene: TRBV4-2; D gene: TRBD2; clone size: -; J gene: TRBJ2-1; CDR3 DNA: TGTGCCAGCAGCCAAGAACAACTAGCGGGAGTCTTGAATGAGCAGTTCTTC; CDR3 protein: CASSQEQLAGVLNEQFF
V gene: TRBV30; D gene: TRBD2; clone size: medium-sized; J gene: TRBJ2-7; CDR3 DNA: TGTGCCTGGAGTGGCGTGGGGGGGGACGAGCAGTACTTC; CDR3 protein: CAWSGVGGDEQYF
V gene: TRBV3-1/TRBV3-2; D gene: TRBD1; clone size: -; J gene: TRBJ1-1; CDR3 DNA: TGTGCCAGCAGCCAACAGGGGGCGGACACTGAAGCTTTCTTT; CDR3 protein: CASSQQGADTEAFF
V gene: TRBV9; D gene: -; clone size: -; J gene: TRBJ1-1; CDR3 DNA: TGTGCCAGCAGCGTTCCGGGGAGTCAGACTGAAGCTTTCTTT; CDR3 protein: CASSVPGSQTEAFF
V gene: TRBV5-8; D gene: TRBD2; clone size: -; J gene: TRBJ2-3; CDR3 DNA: TGTGCCAGCAGCTCTGGACTAGCGGGACGGGATACGCAGTATTTT; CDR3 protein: CASSSGLAGRDTQYF
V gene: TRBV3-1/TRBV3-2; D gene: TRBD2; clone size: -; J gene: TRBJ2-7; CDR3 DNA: TGTGCCAGCAGCCAAGAGGGCCGGGAGGACTACGAGCAGTACTTC; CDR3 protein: CASSQEGREDYEQYF
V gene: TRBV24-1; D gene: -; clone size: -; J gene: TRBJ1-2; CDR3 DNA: TGTGCCACCAGTGATTCACGACCGGGGATCGTTGCCTTC; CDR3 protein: CATSDSRPGIVAF
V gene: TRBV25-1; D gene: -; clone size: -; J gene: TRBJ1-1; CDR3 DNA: TGTGCCAGCAGTGGCGATTGGGGGCCTGAAGCTTTCTTT; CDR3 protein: CASSGDWGPEAFF
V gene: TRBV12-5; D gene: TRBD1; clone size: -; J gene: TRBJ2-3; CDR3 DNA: TGTGCTAGTGGTCCTGGCGGGACAGGTCTAACAGATACGCAGTATTTT; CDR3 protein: CASGPGGTGLTDTQYF
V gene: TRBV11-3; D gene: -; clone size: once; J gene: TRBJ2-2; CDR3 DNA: TGTGCCAGCAGCTTAGAAGGGGTGAGCACCGGGGAGCTGTTTTTT; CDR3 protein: CASSLEGVSTGELFF
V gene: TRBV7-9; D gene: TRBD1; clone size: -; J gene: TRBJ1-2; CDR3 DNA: TGTGCCAGCAGCTTATCAGGGGGTAGGGGAGGCTACACCTTC; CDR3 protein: CASSLSGGRGGYTF
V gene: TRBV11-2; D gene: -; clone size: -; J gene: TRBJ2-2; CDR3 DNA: TGTGCCAGCAGCTTAGGAGGGATTGACGGGGAGCTGTTTTTT; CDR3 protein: CASSLGGIDGELFF
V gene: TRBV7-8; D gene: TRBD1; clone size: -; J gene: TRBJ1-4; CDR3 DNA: TGTGCCAGCAGGAGGGACAGGGGGCCAGAAAAACTGTTTTTT; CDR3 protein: CASRRDRGPEKLFF
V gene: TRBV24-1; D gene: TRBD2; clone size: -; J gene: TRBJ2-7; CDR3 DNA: TGTGCCACCAGTGATCCATCTAGCGGGAGGGATTTCTACGAGCAGTACTTC; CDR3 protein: CATSDPSSGRDFYEQYF
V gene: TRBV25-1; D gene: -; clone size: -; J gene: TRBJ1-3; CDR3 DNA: TGTGCCAGCAGTGGGGCAAACTCTGGAAACACCATATATTTT; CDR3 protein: CASSGANSGNTIYF
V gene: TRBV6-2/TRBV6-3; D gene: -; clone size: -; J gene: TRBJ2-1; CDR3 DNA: TGTGCCAGCAGTTACGGCAGGGGACTAATGATAAATGAGCAGTTCTTC; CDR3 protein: CASSYGRGLMINEQFF
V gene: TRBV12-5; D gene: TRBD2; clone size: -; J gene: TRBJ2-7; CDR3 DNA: TGTGCTAGTGGTTTGGGCAGAAGGGAAAGCAGACTAGCGGAGCGGCCCCACGAGCAGTACTTC; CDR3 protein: CASGLGRRESRLAERPHEQYF
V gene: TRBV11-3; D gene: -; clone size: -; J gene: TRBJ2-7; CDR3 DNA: TGTGCCAGCAGCTTACACTACGAGCAGTACTTC; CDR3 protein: CASSLHYEQYF
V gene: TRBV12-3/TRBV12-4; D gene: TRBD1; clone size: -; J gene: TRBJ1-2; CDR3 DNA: TGTGCCAGCAGTACAGGGGAGAATTTTGGCTACACCTTC; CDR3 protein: CASSTGENFGYTF
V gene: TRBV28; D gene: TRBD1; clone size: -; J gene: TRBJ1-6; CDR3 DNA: TGTGCCAGCAGAGAAACAGGGGATCCCTCCAATTCACCCCTCCACTTT; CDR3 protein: CASRETGDPSNSPLHF
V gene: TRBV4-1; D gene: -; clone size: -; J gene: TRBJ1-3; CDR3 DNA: TGCGCCAGCAGCCATAGAACAGGATCTGGAAACACCATATATTTT; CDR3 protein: CASSHRTGSGNTIYF
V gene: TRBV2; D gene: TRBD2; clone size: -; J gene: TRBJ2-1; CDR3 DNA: TGTGCCAGCAGTGCTTCGGGGGGAGGGATGGTGAATGAGCAGTTCTTC; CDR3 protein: CASSASGGGMVNEQFF
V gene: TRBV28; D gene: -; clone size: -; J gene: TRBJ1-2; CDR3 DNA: TGTGCCAGCAACTATGTCCAGGGATATGGCTACACCTTC; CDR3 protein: CASNYVQGYGYTF
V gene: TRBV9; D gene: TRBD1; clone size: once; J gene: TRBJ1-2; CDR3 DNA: TGTGCCAGCAGCGCGCACACAGGGGTTGTAGGTGGCTACACCTTC; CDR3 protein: CASSAHTGVVGGYTF
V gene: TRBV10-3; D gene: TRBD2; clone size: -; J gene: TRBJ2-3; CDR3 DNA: TGTGCCATCACATCGCTCGCGGGAGCGGCGCAGTATTTT; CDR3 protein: CAITSLAGAAQYF
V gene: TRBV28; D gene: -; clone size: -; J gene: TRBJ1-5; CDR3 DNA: TGTGCCAGCAGTTTCGGGGGTAGCAATCAGCCCCAGCATTTT; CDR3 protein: CASSFGGSNQPQHF
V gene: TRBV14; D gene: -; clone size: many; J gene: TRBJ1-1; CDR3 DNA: TGTGCCAGCAGCCAAGATCTCGGCCGGGTGAACACTGAAGCTTTCTTT; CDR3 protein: CASSQDLGRVNTEAFF
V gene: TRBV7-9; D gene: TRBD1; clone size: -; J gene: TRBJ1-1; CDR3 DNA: TGTGCCAGCAGCTTCGACTGGGGACAGGGCACTGAAGCTTTCTTT; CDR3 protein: CASSFDWGQGTEAFF
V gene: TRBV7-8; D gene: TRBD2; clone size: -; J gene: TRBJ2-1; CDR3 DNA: TGTGCCAGCAGTGATCGACTAGCGGGAAAAAACAATGAGCAGTTCTTC; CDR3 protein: CASSDRLAGKNNEQFF
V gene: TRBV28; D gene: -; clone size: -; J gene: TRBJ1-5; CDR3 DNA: TGTGCCAGCAGTTTGGGGGCGCGGAATCAGCCCCAGCATTTT; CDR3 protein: CASSLGARNQPQHF
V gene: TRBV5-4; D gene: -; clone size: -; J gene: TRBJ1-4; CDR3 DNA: TGTGCCAGCAGGGAGGGAGTTGGTAGTGAAAAACTGTTTTTT; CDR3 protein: CASREGVGSEKLFF
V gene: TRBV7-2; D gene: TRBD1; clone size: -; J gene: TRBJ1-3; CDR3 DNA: TGTGCCAGCAGTAGTGACAGGGGGCCTGGAAACACCATATATTTT; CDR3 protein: CASSSDRGPGNTIYF
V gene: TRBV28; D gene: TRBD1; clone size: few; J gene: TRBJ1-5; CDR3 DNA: TGTGCCAGCCGAAGGACAGGACATCAGCCCCAGCATTTT; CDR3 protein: CASRRTGHQPQHF
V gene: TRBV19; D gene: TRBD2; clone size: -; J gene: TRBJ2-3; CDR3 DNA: TGTGCCAGTAGAAGTTTCAGGATCGGTACTAGCGGACCTCCAGATACGCAGTATTTT; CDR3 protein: CASRSFRIGTSGPPDTQYF
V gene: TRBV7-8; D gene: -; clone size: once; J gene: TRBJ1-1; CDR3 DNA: TGTGCCAGCAGCTCCCGTTCCCTTGGACAGTTGAACACTGAAGCTTTCTTT; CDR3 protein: CASSSRSLGQLNTEAFF
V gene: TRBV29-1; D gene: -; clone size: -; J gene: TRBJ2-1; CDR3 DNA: TGCAGCGTTGCCGGGAGCTCCGTCGATGAGCAGTTCTTC; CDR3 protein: CSVAGSSVDEQFF